This TCR beta chain comes out of a study of blood T cells in healthy people across ages. Study results and limitations: Estimates of diversity drawn from one million T cells were considered underestimates.

The V end was cut by 1 base, the J end by 6 bases, with 9 bases between. The V gene's germline CDR1 is KGHSH and CDR2 LQKENI. The CDR3 consists of 13 residues. Alongside a J-beta primer mix, a sample-barcoded 5' primer served in a second PCR lasting about 7 to 11 cycles. TCRdb processed the 5' RACE reads anew with MiXCR; each CDR3 protein has one entry. The data show roughly 1.9 million distinct CDR3 sequences, about 39% seen once. This clonotype was found a few times. Its antigen is as yet unknown. Donation came from healthy Caucasian individuals in Russia who were aged roughly 6 to 100. The specimen sequenced was blood. The sequence was collected from a human donor in good health. The V gene is TRBV18, the J gene TRBJ1-1, with D unresolved. This chain's CDR3 is CASSPQVAAEAFF. The CDR3 DNA reads as TGTGCCAGCTCACCACAAGTGGCCGCTGAAGCTTTCTTT. The full variable domain, with the rest looked up from reference TRBV18 and TRBJ1-1, is NAGVMQNPRHLVRRRGQEARLRCSPMKGHSHVYWYRQLPEEGLKFMVYLQKENIIDESGMPKERFSAEFPKEGPSILRIQQVVRGDSAAYFCASSPQVAAEAFFGQGTRLTVV.